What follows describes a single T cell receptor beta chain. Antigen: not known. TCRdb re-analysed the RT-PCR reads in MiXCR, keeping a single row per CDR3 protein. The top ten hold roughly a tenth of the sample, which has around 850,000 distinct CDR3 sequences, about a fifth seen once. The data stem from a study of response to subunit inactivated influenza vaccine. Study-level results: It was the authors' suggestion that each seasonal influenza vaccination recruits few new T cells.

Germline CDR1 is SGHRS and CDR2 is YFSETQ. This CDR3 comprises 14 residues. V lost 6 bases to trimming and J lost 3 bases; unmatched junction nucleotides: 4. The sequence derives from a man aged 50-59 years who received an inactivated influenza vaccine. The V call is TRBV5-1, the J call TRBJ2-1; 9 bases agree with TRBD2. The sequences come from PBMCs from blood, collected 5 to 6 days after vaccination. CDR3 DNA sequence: TGCGCCAGCACCATAGCGGGGGACTACAATGAGCAGTTCTTC. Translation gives CASTIAGDYNEQFF.